The sequence of this T cell receptor beta chain was determined in a study of regulatory T cells in long-lasting Graves disease. The overall study: Newly diagnosed Graves' patients took antithyroid drugs under 3 months.

The table lists this clonotype with many counts. Antigen specificity is unknown. General study results and limits: When disease was persistent, TRBV28, TRBJ1-2 and TRBJ2-5 were the favored segments. Persistent Graves' cases showed lower TCR diversity than newly diagnosed cases.

The CDR3 spans 14 residues. Germline lookup yields CDR1 MNHEY and CDR2 SVGAGI. The V and J ends lost 2 bases and 4 bases, in that order; junction bases with no gene match: 2. Described time point: newly diagnosed GD, antithyroid drugs for less than 3 months. The TCR library was made from RNA that had been extracted from PBMCs in TRIzol. A roughly 8.1-milliliter sample of peripheral blood was drawn into EDTA tubes. TCR beta libraries were built with iRepertoire HTBI primers and Arm-PCR of CDR3 regions. TCRdb re-derived calls from the multiplex PCR reads in MiXCR, one entry per CDR3 protein. The repertoire has about 300,000 distinct CDR3 sequences, 18% of them found once; the top ten carry more than 35%.

Sequencing was performed on peripheral blood mononuclear cells (PBMCs), taken at new diagnosis, from a patient treated with antithyroid drugs. The rearrangement joins TRBV6-5 to TRBJ1-2; 9 nucleotides align to TRBD1. The clonotype originates from a female donor with Graves disease. Written as DNA, the CDR3 is TGTGCCAGCAGTTACGGGACAGGGTTCTATGGCTACACCTTC. Translating it yields CASSYGTGFYGYTF.